This T cell receptor beta chain was sequenced in a study of shared clonotypes between healthy human individuals. Study-wide results and caveats: Investigators expected sequencing depth to affect clonotype sharing among donors.

The investigators split CD4+ cells into a CD45RA+ naive subset and a CD45RA-negative memory subset. CDR1 and CDR2 from the germline V gene are SGHRS and YFSETQ. The CDR3 sequence is 12 residues long. Trimming took off 4 bases at V and 3 bases at J, with 8 bases between the two ends. Using immunoSEQ multiplex PCR, the repertoire was profiled, and TCRdb retains in-frame clones only, with some absent. Seen here are around 750,000 clones, approximately 79% observed once, and the top ten hold about 1.8%. Details on this clone: Its antigen is currently unknown.

The chain joins TRBV5-1 to TRBJ2-7; TRBD2 might be the D (6 bases). Input material: memory CD4+ T cells sorted from blood. Regarding subset: CD45RA-negative fraction. This clonotype was obtained from a woman aged 25 to 39 in good health. CDR3 in amino acids: CASSVDYYEQYF. As DNA, the CDR3 is TGCGCCAGCAGCGTGGACTACTACGAGCAGTACTTC.